The clone carrying this TCR beta chain has more than one count but fewer than ten. This CDR3 contains 15 residues. Germline values: CDR1 KGHSH, CDR2 LQKENI. Losses at the gene ends were 3 bases for V and 5 bases for J; bases not matched to a gene: 4. The sample is drawn from a study of blood T cell repertoires in COVID-19. The overall study: Acute-phase and convalescent COVID-19 samples originated in the United States, Italy and Spain.

Measured with immunoSEQ multiplex PCR; TCRdb has only the in-frame clones, and not every one. The sample shows hundreds of thousands of clones, roughly 79% of them seen only once. Material for sequencing was peripheral blood. This receptor was identified in a woman older than 75 with acute or convalescent COVID-19. This chain uses TRBV18 with TRBJ1-1, with TRBD1 matching 12 bases. The CDR3 protein is CASSPGQGAQTEAFF. The CDR3 coding sequence is TGTGCCAGCTCACCGGGACAGGGGGCACAAACTGAAGCTTTCTTT.